Shown below are 22 T cell receptor beta chains from a single sample sequenced in a study of shared clonotypes between healthy human individuals. Using immunoSEQ multiplex PCR, the repertoire was profiled, and TCRdb retains in-frame clones only, with some absent. Of roughly 2.2 million clones listed, approximately 93% are singletons. The specimen sequenced was naive CD4+ T cells from PBMCs. Subset described: CD45RA+ positively selected. Every receptor here comes from a young man in good health. Some clones in this sample may be carry-over from other donors' samples.

The genes are TRBV27 and TRBJ1-6; D gene ambiguous. The CDR3 length is 15 residues. CDR1 is MNHEY and CDR2 is SMNVEV in the germline V gene (reference sequence). V was pared by 6 bases and J by 0 bases, with 9 bases between. The CDR3 sequence is CASSQGRSYNSPLHF. In DNA form, the CDR3 reads TGTGCCAGCAGCCAAGGGCGCTCCTATAATTCACCCCTCCACTTT.

The genes are TRBV18 and TRBJ1-1; TRBD1 might be the D (5 bases). Germline V gene data show CDR1 as KGHSH and CDR2 as LQKENI. Trimming cost V 6 bases and J 1 base, with 15 bases left between them. This CDR3 spans 15 amino acids. CDR3 DNA: TGTGCCAGCTCCCCTACTAATGACAGGAACACTGAAGCTTTCTTT. It is translated as CASSPTNDRNTEAFF. Combining the CDR3 with reference TRBV18 and TRBJ1-1 gives the whole variable domain NAGVMQNPRHLVRRRGQEARLRCSPMKGHSHVYWYRQLPEEGLKFMVYLQKENIIDESGMPKERFSAEFPKEGPSILRIQQVVRGDSAAYFCASSPTNDRNTEAFFGQGTRLTVV.

This chain links TRBV27 with TRBJ2-1; 8 bases are shared with TRBD1. The CDR3 runs to 17 residues. Trimming at V came to 2 bases and at J to 3 bases, leaving 9 bases not matched to a gene. CDR1 and CDR2 from the germline V gene are MNHEY and SMNVEV (reference sequence). Here the CDR3 reads CASSLSPPGGGYNEQFF. Here the CDR3 DNA reads TGTGCCAGCAGTTTAAGTCCCCCAGGGGGCGGCTACAATGAGCAGTTCTTC.

The chain combines TRBV6-1 with TRBJ2-2, with 9 bases lining up with TRBD1. The CDR3 contains 15 residues. CDR1 MNHNS and CDR2 SASEGT come from the germline V gene. Trimming removed 6 bases from V and 3 bases from J; junction bases left unmatched: 5. CDR3: CASRGQGSDTGELFF. CDR3 DNA: TGTGCCAGCAGGGGACAGGGTAGTGACACCGGGGAGCTGTTTTTT.

In this sample, this clone turned up once. The chain links TRBV29-1 to TRBJ1-2; no definite D call. CDR1 is SQVTM and CDR2 is ANQGSEA in the germline V gene. Deletions cut 8 bases from V and 2 bases from J, with 12 bases between. The CDR3 runs to 12 residues. CDR3 nucleotide sequence: TGCAGCCTTGGAAGTCAGAACTATGGCTACACCTTC. Translating it yields CSLGSQNYGYTF.

The chain couples TRBV18 to TRBJ2-7, with D possibly being TRBD2 (6 bases). V lost 3 bases and J 5 bases, leaving 17 bases between the germline ends. Germline V lookup: CDR1 KGHSH, CDR2 LQKENI. The CDR3 contains 15 residues. The chain's CDR3 is CASSPSRGRDDEQYF. The DNA of the CDR3 is TGTGCCAGCTCACCGTCTCGGGGGAGAGACGACGAGCAGTACTTC.

With respect to this clone: The sample contains more than one DNA sequence encoding this CDR3. This sequence joins TRBV6-6 and TRBJ2-5; the D is unclear. Germline CDR1 reads MNHNY; CDR2 reads SVGAGI (reference sequence). The CDR3 has 11 amino acids. V lost 3 bases and J lost 5, with 4 bases in between. CDR3 sequence: CASSYRETQYF. The DNA for the CDR3 is TGTGCCAGCAGTTATCGCGAGACCCAGTACTTC.

To note about this clone: This sample includes further DNA sequences coding for the same CDR3. This chain joins TRBV5-1 and TRBJ2-4; D remains ambiguous. This CDR3 has 15 residues. Germline V CDR1 and CDR2: SGHRS, YFSETQ. The V end lost 0 bases, the J end lost 1 base, and 8 bases lay between the germline ends. Here the CDR3 reads CASSLVTGAKNIQYF. The CDR3 DNA reads TGCGCCAGCAGCTTGGTGACGGGTGCCAAAAACATTCAGTACTTC.

In this sample, this clone turned up once. V and J are TRBV28 and TRBJ2-7, with 8 bases matching TRBD1. The CDR3 covers 15 residues. The germline V gene encodes CDR1 MDHEN and CDR2 SYDVKM. V lost 6 bases to trimming and J lost 6 bases; unmatched junction nucleotides: 13. This chain's CDR3 is CASRQGVLRASEQYF. The CDR3 region has the DNA TGTGCCAGCAGACAGGGGGTATTACGGGCGAGCGAGCAGTACTTC.

The chain employs TRBV6-5 and TRBJ2-1; possible D gene TRBD2, 5 bases. V was trimmed by 3 bases and J by 9 bases, leaving 15 bases between them. CDR1 and CDR2 (germline): MNHEY, SVGAGI. There are 14 residues in the CDR3. Here the CDR3 reads CASSYSVGRVEQFF. The CDR3 region has the DNA TGTGCCAGCAGTTATAGCGTAGGACGGGTTGAGCAGTTCTTC.

V gene TRBV5-1 combines with J gene TRBJ2-5; D is perhaps TRBD1 or TRBD2 (6 bases each). V lost 4 bases and J lost 0, with 16 bases in between. Germline V lookup: CDR1 SGHRS, CDR2 YFSETQ. The CDR3 loop spans 16 amino acids. The CDR3 bases are TGCGCCAGCAGCCCAGGGGACTTGCATAACCAAGAGACCCAGTACTTC. Translated: CASSPGDLHNQETQYF. Full variable domain (outside the CDR3, taken from reference TRBV5-1 and TRBJ2-5): KAGVTQTPRYLIKTRGQQVTLSCSPISGHRSVSWYQQTPGQGLQFLFEYFSETQRNKGNFPGRFSGRQFSNSRSEMNVSTLELGDSALYLCASSPGDLHNQETQYFGPGTRLLVL.

The CDR3 DNA reads TGTGCCAGCAGCTTAGCGACTTCGGCGGGTGAGCAGTTCTTC. It yields the protein CASSLATSAGEQFF. The J gene is TRBJ2-1, the V gene TRBV7-3; weak D call: TRBD2 (5 bases). CDR1 and CDR2 from the germline V gene are SGHTA and FQGTGA. Trimming cost V 2 bases and J 9 bases, with 14 bases left between them. The CDR3 covers 14 residues. Full variable domain (remainder filled in from reference TRBV7-3 and TRBJ2-1): GAGVSQTPSNKVTEKGKYVELRCDPISGHTALYWYRQSLGQGPEFLIYFQGTGAADDSGLPNDRFFAVRPEGSVSTLKIQRTERGDSAVYLCASSLATSAGEQFFGPGTRLTVL.

The chain employs TRBV30 and TRBJ2-1; 8 bases agree with TRBD2. The CDR3 runs to 15 residues. From germline, CDR1 is GTSNPN and CDR2 SVGIG (reference sequence). V lost 1 base to trimming and J lost 6 bases; unmatched junction nucleotides: 8. CDR3 amino acids: CAWSGVTGGSNEQFF. Here the CDR3 DNA reads TGTGCCTGGAGTGGGGTTACGGGAGGGAGCAATGAGCAGTTCTTC.

The chain has TRBV18 and TRBJ2-2; D perhaps matches TRBD2 (6 bases). The CDR3 sequence is 15 residues long. V lost 1 base and J 4 bases, leaving 10 bases between the germline ends. Germline V gene data show CDR1 as KGHSH and CDR2 as LQKENI. As DNA, the CDR3 is TGTGCCAGCTCACCACAGGGGACTGGCACCGGGGAGCTGTTTTTT. This codes for CASSPQGTGTGELFF. Full variable domain (remainder filled in from reference TRBV18 and TRBJ2-2): NAGVMQNPRHLVRRRGQEARLRCSPMKGHSHVYWYRQLPEEGLKFMVYLQKENIIDESGMPKERFSAEFPKEGPSILRIQQVVRGDSAAYFCASSPQGTGTGELFFGEGSRLTVL.

Of note for this clone: The same CDR3 arises from other DNA sequences in this sample as well. Written as DNA, the CDR3 is TGTGCCAGCAGTTACTCATCCCCCTCTGGAAACACCATATATTTT. This gives the protein CASSYSSPSGNTIYF. The chain couples TRBV6-5 to TRBJ1-3; D remains unclear. The germline V and J ends were trimmed by 0 bases and 0 bases, with 6 bases remaining between them. The CDR3 covers 15 residues. Germline CDR1 is MNHEY and CDR2 is SVGAGI.

The chain uses TRBV15 and TRBJ2-7; no clear D gene. Trimming shortened V by 2 bases and J by 6 bases, and 11 bases separated the two germline ends. Per germline, CDR1 LNHNV and CDR2 YYDKDF (reference sequence). There are 13 residues in the CDR3. The CDR3 coding sequence is TGTGCCACCAGCAGAAAGCTTACAGTCGAGCAGTACTTC. Translated, it gives CATSRKLTVEQYF.

The chain uses TRBV30 and TRBJ2-7; D is unresolved. CDR3 length: 13 residues. Germline CDR1 and CDR2: GTSNPN and SVGIG (reference sequence). The V end was cut by 0 bases, the J end by 7 bases, with 13 bases between. The CDR3 DNA sequence: TGTGCCTGGAGTGTATACTTCCGAGGAGAGCAGTACTTC. Amino acids: CAWSVYFRGEQYF.

CDR3 nucleotide sequence: TGTGCCTGGAGTGGCGAGGCACCCATTGGAAAACTGTTTTTT. Translated: CAWSGEAPIGKLFF. J is TRBJ1-4 and V is TRBV30; D is uncertain. The ends were cut back, 1 base at V and 10 bases at J, with 16 bases in the middle. Germline CDR1 is GTSNPN and CDR2 is SVGIG (reference sequence). CDR3 length: 14 residues.

The table lists this clone with a few counts. The rearrangement links TRBV30 to TRBJ2-2, with 9 bases that match TRBD1. Germline CDR1 and CDR2: GTSNPN and SVGIG (reference sequence). With 5 bases clipped from V and 5 bases from J, the junction kept 12 bases outside the gene matches. The CDR3 is 16 residues long. The CDR3 protein is CAWDRPGQGLTGELFF. CDR3 in DNA: TGTGCCTGGGATAGACCGGGACAGGGACTAACCGGGGAGCTGTTTTTT.

This rearrangement joins TRBV9 to TRBJ1-1; 8 bases agree with TRBD1. V was clipped by 3 bases and J by 10 bases; unmatched bases: 11. Germline lookup yields CDR1 SGDLS and CDR2 YYNGEE. The CDR3 consists of 14 residues. The DNA for the CDR3 is TGTGCCAGCAGCGCGGGATCCAGGGGGCGGGGAGCTTTCTTT. Protein: CASSAGSRGRGAFF. Complete variable domain (other parts from reference TRBV9 and TRBJ1-1): DSGVTQTPKHLITATGQRVTLRCSPRSGDLSVYWYQQSLDQGLQFLIQYYNGEERAKGNILERFSAQQFPDLHSELNLSSLELGDSALYFCASSAGSRGRGAFFGQGTRLTVV.

This clone showed up just once. The chain joins TRBV19 to TRBJ2-5; D may be TRBD1 (6 bases). CDR1 is LNHDA and CDR2 is SQIVND in the germline V gene (reference sequence). The V and J ends lost 10 bases and 1 base respectively, with 10 bases between them. This CDR3 is 12 amino acids long. The CDR3 nucleotides are TGTGCCACCGGACAGTCCCAAGAGACCCAGTACTTC. This encodes CATGQSQETQYF.

Only a few counts were recorded for this clone. This rearrangement joins TRBV28 to TRBJ1-1; a possible D gene is TRBD1 (6 bases). V gave up 6 bases and J gave up 5 bases, with 19 bases separating them. This CDR3 has 15 amino acids. CDR1 MDHEN and CDR2 SYDVKM come from the germline V gene. The CDR3 here is CASRTGPPIWTEAFF. CDR3 sequence (DNA): TGTGCCAGCAGGACAGGACCACCTATATGGACTGAAGCTTTCTTT.